This is a list of T cell receptor beta chains from one sample in a study of T cell responses to AZD1222 COVID-19 vaccine. Repertoires were generated with immunoSEQ multiplex PCR, while TCRdb's copy carries only in-frame clones and drops some. The data show 130,000 to 150,000 clones, about 86% seen once. The sample was peripheral blood, taken 28 days after the second AZD1222 dose. The receptors shown here come from an adult who received the AZD1222 COVID-19 vaccine. Each CDR3 is given with its conserved first and last residue. The D gene is left open where the match is weak. Size is omitted from some rows. Given values are once, few, many or a class for expanded clones.

V gene,J gene,CDR3 length,clone size,D gene,CDR3 protein,CDR3 DNA
TRBV30,TRBJ1-6,15,NA,NA,CAWSVNPSYNSPLHF,TGTGCCTGGAGTGTGAACCCCTCCTATAATTCACCCCTCCACTTT
TRBV27,TRBJ2-7,16,NA,TRBD1,CASSFSTGERDYEQYF,TGTGCCAGCAGTTTTTCAACAGGGGAGAGGGACTACGAGCAGTACTTC
TRBV18,TRBJ2-2,18,NA,TRBD2,CASSPRGLAGVSTGELFF,TGTGCCAGCTCACCTCGGGGACTAGCGGGAGTTAGCACCGGGGAGCTGTTTTTT
TRBV4-1,TRBJ2-5,20,NA,NA,CASSQASGQGVSLYQETQYF,TGCGCCAGCAGCCAAGCATCCGGACAAGGAGTTTCATTGTACCAAGAGACCCAGTACTTC
TRBV9,TRBJ2-3,13,NA,NA,CASSVGVTDTQYF,TGTGCCAGCAGCGTAGGGGTGACAGATACGCAGTATTTT
TRBV10-3,TRBJ2-1,13,NA,TRBD2,CAIRRGIGNEQFF,TGTGCCATCAGGCGGGGGATTGGGAATGAGCAGTTCTTC
TRBV12-5,TRBJ1-3,18,NA,TRBD1,CASGLVLGQWGSGNTIYF,TGTGCTAGTGGTTTGGTACTGGGACAGTGGGGCTCTGGAAACACCATATATTTT
TRBV6-5,TRBJ2-2,15,NA,TRBD1,CASSVQGASTGELFF,TGTGCCAGCAGCGTACAGGGGGCGAGCACCGGGGAGCTGTTTTTT
TRBV4-2,TRBJ1-1,14,NA,TRBD1,CASSGRQGAPEAFF,TGTGCCAGCAGCGGACGACAGGGGGCTCCTGAAGCTTTCTTT
TRBV28,TRBJ2-2,15,NA,TRBD1,CASSSPGQGSGELFF,TGTGCCAGCAGTTCGCCGGGACAGGGGTCCGGGGAGCTGTTTTTT
TRBV6-5,TRBJ2-5,10,NA,NA,CAVGRETQYF,TGTGCCGTAGGACGAGAGACCCAGTACTTC
TRBV5-1,TRBJ2-7,15,NA,TRBD2,CASSLGTSGRYEQYF,TGCGCCAGCAGCTTGGGGACTAGCGGGAGGTACGAGCAGTACTTC
TRBV6-5,TRBJ2-3,13,NA,NA,CASSIGSSYTQYF,TGTGCCAGCAGCATAGGAAGTAGTTATACGCAGTATTTT
TRBV5-1,TRBJ1-5,15,once,TRBD1,CASSLATGGDQPQHF,TGCGCCAGCAGCTTGGCTACAGGGGGGGATCAGCCCCAGCATTTT
TRBV6-5,TRBJ1-6,15,NA,TRBD1,CASTLAQGGSSPLHF,TGTGCCAGCACCCTTGCCCAGGGGGGTAGTTCACCCCTCCACTTT
TRBV24-1,TRBJ1-1,17,NA,NA,CATSDLRSVRPNTEAFF,TGTGCCACCAGTGATTTGAGATCGGTAAGGCCGAACACTGAAGCTTTCTTT
TRBV19,TRBJ1-1,14,NA,NA,CASSMIKVNTEAFF,TGTGCCAGTAGTATGATAAAGGTCAACACTGAAGCTTTCTTT
TRBV20-1,TRBJ1-2,12,NA,NA,CSASESRVGYTF,TGCAGTGCTAGTGAATCCAGGGTTGGCTACACCTTC
TRBV12-3/TRBV12-4,TRBJ1-2,12,NA,NA,CASSFGGGGYTF,TGTGCCAGCAGTTTTGGGGGAGGTGGCTACACCTTC
TRBV7-2,TRBJ2-5,13,NA,NA,CASSSPPLETQYF,TGTGCCAGCAGCTCTCCCCCCCTTGAGACCCAGTACTTC
TRBV5-4,TRBJ2-7,14,NA,NA,CAGRHEGAPYEQYF,TGTGCCGGAAGACATGAGGGTGCCCCCTACGAGCAGTACTTC
TRBV6-6,TRBJ2-7,14,NA,TRBD1,CASSYSDREYEQYF,TGTGCCAGCAGTTACTCCGACAGGGAGTACGAGCAGTACTTC
TRBV14,TRBJ2-2,15,once,NA,CASSYGQSYTGELFF,TGTGCCAGCAGCTACGGCCAATCTTACACCGGGGAGCTGTTTTTT
TRBV5-1,TRBJ2-7,15,NA,TRBD1,CASIRGDRGRDEQYF,TGCGCCAGCATCCGGGGAGACAGGGGGCGAGACGAGCAGTACTTC
TRBV18,TRBJ1-5,14,NA,NA,CASSPERGNQPQHF,TGTGCCAGCTCACCGGAAAGGGGAAATCAGCCCCAGCATTTT
TRBV10-2,TRBJ1-5,12,few,NA,CASSESFPLQHF,TGCGCCAGCAGTGAGTCCTTCCCCCTCCAGCATTTT
TRBV6-1,TRBJ1-1,15,NA,NA,CASSEMGSWNTEAFF,TGTGCCAGCAGTGAAATGGGGAGCTGGAACACTGAAGCTTTCTTT
TRBV5-4,TRBJ2-5,14,NA,NA,CASSENREGETQYF,TGTGCCAGCAGCGAGAACAGGGAGGGGGAGACCCAGTACTTC
TRBV7-9,TRBJ1-2,11,NA,NA,CASSPRNGYTF,TGTGCCAGCAGCCCCAGGAATGGCTACACCTTC
TRBV6-5,TRBJ2-4,15,once,TRBD2,CASGGAGLAKNIQYF,TGTGCCAGCGGGGGAGCGGGGCTAGCCAAAAACATTCAGTACTTC
TRBV7-2,TRBJ2-7,15,NA,TRBD1,CASSLGGQGRDEQYF,TGTGCCAGCAGCTTAGGGGGACAGGGGAGGGACGAGCAGTACTTC
TRBV14,TRBJ1-1,17,NA,NA,CASSQDSGSGAHTEAFF,TGTGCCAGCAGCCAAGATTCCGGTTCGGGGGCTCACACTGAAGCTTTCTTT
TRBV18,TRBJ2-7,14,NA,NA,CASSPSGSDYEQYF,TGTGCCAGCTCACCAAGTGGTAGCGACTACGAGCAGTACTTC
TRBV4-2,TRBJ2-3,19,once,TRBD2,CASSQAGLAGGLGTDTQYF,TGTGCCAGCAGCCAAGCCGGTTTGGCGGGGGGGCTGGGCACAGATACGCAGTATTTT
TRBV11-2,TRBJ2-2,15,NA,NA,CASSYLGGHTGELFF,TGTGCCAGCAGCTACCTTGGGGGGCACACCGGGGAGCTGTTTTTT
TRBV10-1,TRBJ2-2,13,NA,NA,CASSEGLTGELFF,TGCGCCAGCAGTGAGGGACTCACCGGGGAGCTGTTTTTT
TRBV9,TRBJ1-2,14,few,NA,CASSPQTENYGYTF,TGTGCCAGCAGCCCCCAGACGGAGAACTATGGCTACACCTTC
TRBV6-5,TRBJ1-5,15,NA,TRBD1,CASKRGTGGYQPQHF,TGTGCCAGCAAAAGAGGGACAGGGGGCTATCAGCCCCAGCATTTT
TRBV12-5,TRBJ2-7,14,once,NA,CASAWEVGSYEQYF,TGTGCTAGTGCCTGGGAAGTCGGATCCTACGAGCAGTACTTC
TRBV11-3,TRBJ1-1,13,NA,NA,CASSIGGNTEAFF,TGTGCCAGCAGTATCGGGGGGAACACTGAAGCTTTCTTT
TRBV29-1,TRBJ1-1,12,NA,TRBD1,CSVTGTDTEAFF,TGCAGCGTGACAGGGACGGACACTGAAGCTTTCTTT
TRBV16,TRBJ2-3,18,NA,NA,CASSQSEGRRVGTDTQYF,TGTGCCAGCAGCCAGTCCGAAGGAAGGCGGGTGGGCACAGATACGCAGTATTTT
TRBV2,TRBJ2-2,14,NA,NA,CASRQSWTAGELFF,TGTGCCAGCAGACAAAGCTGGACAGCCGGGGAGCTGTTTTTT
TRBV5-4,TRBJ1-6,16,once,NA,CASSPLGEGRNSPLHF,TGTGCCAGCAGCCCCCTTGGGGAGGGAAGAAATTCACCCCTCCACTTT
TRBV30,TRBJ2-1,13,NA,TRBD2,CAWSGGGVNEQFF,TGTGCCTGGAGTGGCGGGGGAGTCAATGAGCAGTTCTTC
TRBV2,TRBJ1-5,13,NA,TRBD1,CASSGEGAQPQHF,TGTGCCAGCTCCGGGGAGGGGGCCCAGCCCCAGCATTTT
TRBV27,TRBJ1-2,14,NA,NA,CASSLLGSLNGYTF,TGTGCCAGCAGTTTACTGGGTTCCTTGAATGGCTACACCTTC
TRBV4-1,TRBJ1-3,17,once,NA,CASSQDPLTGKGNTIYF,TGCGCCAGCAGCCAAGATCCCCTGACAGGAAAAGGAAACACCATATATTTT
TRBV5-1,TRBJ2-1,16,NA,NA,CASSLAFTVVDNEQFF,TGCGCCAGCAGCTTGGCCTTCACGGTCGTGGACAATGAGCAGTTCTTC
TRBV7-9,TRBJ2-2,16,NA,TRBD2,CASPPASGGLRGELFF,TGTGCCAGCCCCCCTGCTAGCGGAGGACTTAGGGGGGAGCTGTTTTTT
TRBV7-2,TRBJ2-1,15,NA,NA,CASSLGYGTYNEQFF,TGTGCCAGCAGCTTAGGTTACGGAACCTACAATGAGCAGTTCTTC
TRBV28,TRBJ1-4,11,NA,NA,CASRGTEKLFF,TGTGCCAGCAGGGGGACTGAAAAACTGTTTTTT
TRBV3-1/TRBV3-2,TRBJ2-5,14,few,TRBD1,CASSRGQGQETQYF,TGTGCCAGCAGTCGCGGACAGGGACAAGAGACCCAGTACTTC
TRBV28,TRBJ1-5,16,NA,TRBD1,CASGRTGLLRNQPQHF,TGTGCCAGCGGCCGGACAGGGTTATTGCGCAATCAGCCCCAGCATTTT
TRBV19,TRBJ2-1,13,NA,TRBD2,CASRLAGGNEQFF,TGTGCCAGCCGACTAGCGGGAGGCAATGAGCAGTTCTTC
TRBV12-3/TRBV12-4,TRBJ1-1,13,NA,TRBD1,CAIYGQGRTEAFF,TGTGCCATCTATGGACAGGGAAGAACTGAAGCTTTCTTT
TRBV1,TRBJ2-5,19,NA,NA,CTSSQGLGFTSGSTETQYF,TGCACCAGCAGCCAAGGCTTGGGATTTACTAGCGGGAGTACAGAGACCCAGTACTTC